This TCR beta chain is from a study of blood T cells in healthy people across ages. The use of a sample-barcoded 5' primer and a J-beta primer mix characterized a second PCR of roughly 7 to 12 cycles. Unique molecular identifiers of 12 random nucleotides labeled each cDNA. Every sample gave at least 3 million paired-end reads containing CDR3. TCRdb reprocessed the 5' RACE reads via MiXCR and lists one record per CDR3 protein. In the table there are 1.8 million or so distinct CDR3 sequences, about two fifths of which are singletons. About 10 milliliters of peripheral blood were drawn from each donor. Researchers report isolating at least 6 million PBMCs per sample. Germline values: CDR1 MRHNA, CDR2 SNTAGT. V shed 0 bases and J shed 7 bases, with 15 bases lying between them. This CDR3 is built from 16 residues.

The source of this sequence is a human donor in good health. The chain combines TRBV6-4 with TRBJ2-2; a weak D match, TRBD1 (5 bases). Sample: blood. The CDR3 reads CASSDSTGSYIGELFF. In DNA, the CDR3 is TGTGCCAGCAGTGACTCCACAGGTTCCTACATCGGGGAGCTGTTTTTT.